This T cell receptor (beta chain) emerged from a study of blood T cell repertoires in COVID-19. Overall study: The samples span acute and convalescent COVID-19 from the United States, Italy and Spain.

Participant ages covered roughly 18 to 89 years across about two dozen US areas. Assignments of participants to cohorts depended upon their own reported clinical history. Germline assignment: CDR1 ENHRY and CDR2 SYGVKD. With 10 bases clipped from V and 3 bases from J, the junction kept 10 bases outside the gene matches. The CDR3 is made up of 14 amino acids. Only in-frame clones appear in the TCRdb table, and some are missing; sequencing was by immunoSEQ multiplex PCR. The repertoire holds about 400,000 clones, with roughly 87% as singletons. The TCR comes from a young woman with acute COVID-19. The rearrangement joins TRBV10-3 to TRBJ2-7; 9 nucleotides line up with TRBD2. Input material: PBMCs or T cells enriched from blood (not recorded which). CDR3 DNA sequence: TGTGCCACGCGGGTAGCGGGAGAGGTCTACGAGCAGTACTTC. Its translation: CATRVAGEVYEQYF.